This T cell receptor (beta chain) derives from a study of shared clonotypes between healthy human individuals. Regarding this clone: The identical CDR3 is also encoded by other nucleotide sequences in the sample.

Method: immunoSEQ multiplex PCR; TCRdb's copy keeps in-frame clones and lacks some. In the table there are millions of clones, roughly 93% of which are singletons. Germline V gene lookup returns CDR1 GTSNPN and CDR2 SVGIG (reference sequence). With 1 base removed from V and 2 bases from J, the gap between germline ends came to 7 bases. The CDR3 loop spans 13 amino acids. The receptor's source is a man younger than 30 in good health. Some clones in this sample may be carry-over from other donors' samples. This rearrangement joins TRBV30 to TRBJ2-3, with no clear D. The sequencing input was naive CD4+ T cells from PBMCs. The subset is: CD45RA+ positively selected. Written as DNA, the CDR3 is TGTGCCTGGAGTGCCGGGTCCACAGATACGCAGTATTTT. Its protein is CAWSAGSTDTQYF.